This T cell receptor beta chain appears in the sequencing data of a study of beta chain features in type 1 diabetes. General study points: Diminished insertions and augmented deletions at VDJ junctions characterized type 1 diabetes patients. All four CD4+ subsets of Type 1 diabetes patients contained TCRB CDR3s that were moderately but significantly shorter. No resolution was reached here on whether HLA type influences TCRB rearrangement.

About this clone: What it recognizes is unknown.

CDR3 length: 13 residues. The germline gives CDR1 MNHNY, CDR2 SVGAGI (reference sequence). The V end lost 2 bases, the J end lost 2 bases, and 6 bases lay between the germline ends. The entirety of the isolated RNA underwent reverse transcription, so expressed TCRB transcripts were sequenced. Each sample of naive, central memory or regulatory T cells had, on average, roughly 3.4 million reads. Clones were sequenced by immunoSEQ multiplex PCR, and TCRdb holds only the in-frame ones, with some missing. Among about 360,000 clones listed, over 10% were seen once. The chain carries TRBV6-6 and TRBJ2-5; D possibly corresponds to TRBD2 (6 bases). The sequenced sample consisted of naive CD4+ T cells from blood. The sequence was obtained from a man between 18 and 29 years old in good health. CDR3 DNA sequence: TGTGCCAGCAGTTACGGGACTCAAGAGACCCAGTACTTC. The encoded protein is CASSYGTQETQYF.